This T cell receptor (beta chain) comes out of a study of blood T cell repertoires in COVID-19. Study-wide context: T cells, B-cell-depleted T cells, or PBMCs supplied cDNA or gDNA.

Clones were read by immunoSEQ multiplex PCR, and TCRdb kept only the in-frame ones, dropping some. The sample shows about 320,000 clones, roughly nine tenths of them seen only once. Clinical history as reported by participants underpinned cohort assignment. It was within 2 weeks before study entry that exposed participants met a COVID-19 case. Material for sequencing was PBMCs or T cells enriched from blood (not recorded which). This receptor was taken from a woman aged 30 to 39 who had been exposed to COVID-19.

This CDR3 is CASSNLGQVTDTQYF. In DNA form, the CDR3 reads TGTGCCAGCAGCAACCTGGGACAGGTTACAGATACGCAGTATTTT. The chain carries TRBV7-8 and TRBJ2-3; 8 nucleotides line up with TRBD1. The CDR3 sequence is 15 residues long. The V gene end was trimmed by 5 bases and the J gene end by 3 bases; junction bases not matched to a gene: 7. From germline, CDR1 is SGHVS and CDR2 FQNEAQ.